Only a few counts were recorded for the clone carrying this TCR beta chain. The antigen is undetermined. The template for TCR beta VDJ and CDR3 sequence profiling was genomic DNA. MiXCR was run by TCRdb on the reads, yielding one entry per CDR3 protein. The sample holds about 150,000 distinct CDR3 sequences, approximately 52% seen once. These data come from a study of CD8+CD57+ T cells in acquired aplastic anemia. Study background: Sorted CD4+ plus CD8+ cells gave DNA averaging about 3.2 ug. Whole-study results and caveats: Sharing between patients and controls was observed for twenty-nine CD8+ CDR3 sequences. CD8+ Simpson's diversity in patients was not significantly different from that in controls.

The CDR3 runs 15 residues. V lost 2 bases and J 3 bases, leaving 11 bases between the germline ends. CDR1 MRHNA and CDR2 SNTAGT come from the germline V gene. Before being chosen for sequencing, patients had shown CD8+CD57+ cell expansion by flow cytometry. All participating patients were living with severe acquired aplastic anemia. Sample: sorted CD4+, CD8+, or CD8+CD57+ T cells (not recorded which) from PBMCs. The chain uses TRBV6-4 and TRBJ2-1; D possibly matches TRBD1 or TRBD2 (5 bases each). The sequence was obtained from a human donor with aplastic anemia. CDR3 amino acids: CASSDPGAVYNEQFF. The CDR3 DNA sequence: TGTGCCAGCAGTGACCCCGGGGCGGTCTACAATGAGCAGTTCTTC.